This record looks at one TCR beta chain sequence and its context. The antigen is not known. There are 14 residues in the CDR3. Germline CDR1 is SGHVS and CDR2 is FQNEAQ. V was clipped by 3 bases and J by 0 bases, with 8 bases between them. TCRbeta library construction was performed incorporating unique molecular identifiers. TCRdb analysed the PCR reads with MiXCR anew, one entry per CDR3 protein. The table has some 290,000 distinct CDR3 sequences, roughly 25% seen once. The data belong to a study of T-cell reconstitution after alpha-beta-depleted transplantation in children. Study-level findings and limits: After transplant, at about two months, alpha-beta T cells were reportedly derived from several hundred expanded graft clones. From surviving recipient T cells and thymic progenitors came the high day-60 TCRbeta diversity observed in some patients. The main origin of T-cell counts and diversity one year after transplant was newly produced T cells.

Sequences were derived from PBMCs, mostly from graft donor cells, sampled 180 days after TCRalphabeta/CD19-depleted stem cell transplant. The TCR comes from a male patient under 18 who had a stem cell transplant for acute lymphoblastic leukemia, so the T cells may come from the graft donor. The rearrangement joins TRBV7-8 to TRBJ1-1, with D possibly TRBD1 on 5 matching bases. The CDR3 is CASSLGDLNTEAFF. CDR3 DNA: TGTGCCAGCAGCTTGGGGGACTTGAACACTGAAGCTTTCTTT.